Listed here are 20 T cell receptor beta chains from one sample, sequenced in a study of human T cells and chemical hapten exposure. Time point here: patch test 1, 2 weeks after DPC sensitization. Treatment specified: therapeutic diphenylcyclopropenone sensitization with weekly scalp DPC. TCRdb itself ran the RACE reads through MiXCR, one entry per CDR3 protein. The sample records 95,000 to 130,000 distinct CDR3 sequences, 9% to 14% being singletons. This sample comprised whole blood, obtained in connection with sensitization to the hapten diphenylcyclopropenone (DPC). These receptors were obtained from a woman between 50 and 59 years old with alopecia areata. Some clones in this sample may be carry-over from other donors' samples.

This clonotype was detected ten times or more. This chain connects TRBV6-5 to TRBJ2-7; no clear D gene. The CDR3 consists of 15 residues. CDR1 and CDR2 from the germline V gene are MNHEY and SVGAGI. The V gene lost 2 bases and the J gene lost 0 bases, with 11 bases spanning the gap. Written as DNA, the CDR3 is TGTGCCAGCAGTTACGGGCAGCTATCCTCCTACGAGCAGTACTTC. Its protein product is CASSYGQLSSYEQYF.

This clonotype was seen a single time. The chain carries TRBV6-6 and TRBJ1-1; a weak D match, TRBD1 (5 bases). CDR3 length: 15 residues. CDR1 and CDR2 from the germline V gene are MNHNY and SVGAGI (reference sequence). V was shortened by 5 bases and J by 3 bases, with 16 bases between the two germline ends. CDR3 in DNA: TGTGCCAGCAGTGAGAGGACACACATCGACACTGAAGCTTTCTTT. Protein sequence: CASSERTHIDTEAFF.

This chain joins TRBV7-2 and TRBJ2-2, with 7 positions matching TRBD2. Germline loops: CDR1 SGHTA, CDR2 FQGNSA. V shed 5 bases, J shed 6 bases, and the junction held 12 bases outside the gene matches. CDR3 size: 16 residues. The CDR3 spells CASSPRGGCRAGELFF. CDR3 nucleotides: TGTGCCAGCAGCCCCCGGGGAGGGTGCCGGGCCGGGGAGCTGTTTTTT.

This clonotype occurred many times. This chain joins TRBV5-5 and TRBJ1-6, with TRBD1 matching 8 bases. CDR1 and CDR2 (germline): SGHKS, YYEKEE (reference sequence). The ends lost 4 bases at V and 7 bases at J; junction bases unmatched: 4. The CDR3 totals 14 residues. The CDR3 coding sequence is TGTGCCAGCAGCGCGGGACAGGTGAATTCACCCCTCCACTTT. Protein: CASSAGQVNSPLHF. Full variable domain (rest looked up from reference TRBV5-5 and TRBJ1-6): DAGVTQSPTHLIKTRGQQVTLRCSPISGHKSVSWYQQVLGQGPQFIFQYYEKEERGRGNFPDRFSARQFPNYSSELNVNALLLGDSALYLCASSAGQVNSPLHFGNGTRLTVT.

Only a few counts were recorded for this clonotype. The genes are TRBV18 and TRBJ1-6; no clear D gene. The CDR3 totals 14 residues. Trimming cost V 5 bases and J 8 bases, with 13 bases left between them. Germline CDR1 reads KGHSH; CDR2 reads LQKENI. DNA of the CDR3: TGTGCCAGCTCAAGGGAGGACTCCTATTCACCCCTCCACTTT. Its translation is CASSREDSYSPLHF.

The chain links TRBV19 to TRBJ2-7; 8 bases map to TRBD1. Trimming took 1 base from V and 13 from J; bases not matched to a gene: 6. CDR3 length: 12 residues. Per germline, CDR1 LNHDA and CDR2 SQIVND (reference sequence). CDR3 amino acids: CASSIGGTGIYF. The CDR3 nucleotides are TGTGCCAGTAGTATAGGAGGGACAGGAATCTACTTC. Drawing the rest from reference TRBV19 and TRBJ2-7, the complete variable domain is DGGITQSPKYLFRKEGQNVTLSCEQNLNHDAMYWYRQDPGQGLRLIYYSQIVNDFQKGDIAEGYSVSREKKESFPLTVTSAQKNPTAFYLCASSIGGTGIYFGPGTRLTVT.

This clonotype was recorded a few times. This rearrangement joins TRBV28 to TRBJ2-7; D is uncertain. The CDR3 runs 11 residues. Germline lookup yields CDR1 MDHEN and CDR2 SYDVKM. With 3 bases removed from V and 6 bases from J, the gap between germline ends came to 6 bases. This chain's CDR3 is CASSLISEQYF. The CDR3 nucleotides read TGTGCCAGCAGTTTGATAAGCGAGCAGTACTTC.

Many counts were recorded for this clonotype. The gene calls are TRBV7-9 and TRBJ1-5; 7 bases are a match to TRBD1. The CDR3 is 16 residues long. Germline assignment: CDR1 SEHNR and CDR2 FQNEAQ (reference sequence). Trimming at V came to 5 bases and at J to 2 bases, leaving 9 bases not matched to a gene. CDR3 DNA: TGTGCCAGCAGCCCGGGCAGGGGGTTCGGCAATCAGCCCCAGCATTTT. Its protein product is CASSPGRGFGNQPQHF.

This rearrangement joins TRBV3-1 to TRBJ1-6; 10 bases are shared with TRBD1. CDR3 length equals 17 residues. J gave up 9 bases and V 0 bases, and 8 bases lay outside the gene matches. The germline gives CDR1 LGHDT, CDR2 YNNKEL (reference sequence). CDR3 DNA sequence: TGTGCCAGCAGCCAAGATCCCCGGGACAGGGGACGTTCACCCCTCCACTTT. Amino acid sequence: CASSQDPRDRGRSPLHF.

The gene calls are TRBV10-3 and TRBJ1-2; possible D gene TRBD1, 5 bases. The V gene lost 4 bases and the J gene lost 1 base, with 10 bases spanning the gap. Germline V gene sequence: CDR1 ENHRY, CDR2 SYGVKD. CDR3 length equals 14 residues. The CDR3 loop is CAISGTTLNYGYTF. DNA for the CDR3: TGTGCCATCAGTGGGACAACCCTTAACTATGGCTACACCTTC.

This clonotype has a handful of counts. This chain joins TRBV5-5 and TRBJ1-1, with D possibly TRBD1 on 5 matching bases. The CDR3 runs 14 residues. Germline V gene sequence: CDR1 SGHKS, CDR2 YYEKEE (reference sequence). V dropped 0 bases and J dropped 0 bases, with 6 bases sitting between them. The CDR3 here is CASSLATVNTEAFF. DNA for the CDR3: TGTGCCAGCAGCTTGGCGACAGTGAACACTGAAGCTTTCTTT.

J is TRBJ1-6 and V is TRBV28, with 7 bases identical to TRBD1. Germline lookup yields CDR1 MDHEN and CDR2 SYDVKM. Trimming took 5 bases from V and 10 from J; bases not matched to a gene: 11. The CDR3 loop spans 15 amino acids. The CDR3 DNA reads TGTGCCAGCAGTGCCCGACAGGGTCTGGGATCACCCCTCCACTTT. This sequence encodes CASSARQGLGSPLHF.

The rearrangement joins TRBV10-3 to TRBJ2-7, with 9 bases matching TRBD1. Trimming took 10 bases from V and 0 from J; bases not matched to a gene: 10. Germline CDR1 is ENHRY and CDR2 is SYGVKD. This CDR3 is 15 amino acids long. For the CDR3, the DNA is TGTGCCACCCTGCCGACAGGGGGGAACTCCTACGAGCAGTACTTC. Translated: CATLPTGGNSYEQYF.

The genes are TRBV11-2 and TRBJ1-2; D ambiguous. This CDR3 region has 13 residues. The V gene lost 0 bases and the J gene lost 7 bases, with 9 bases spanning the gap. CDR1 and CDR2 (germline): SGHAT, FQNNGV. CDR3 sequence (DNA): TGTGCCAGCAGCTTAGATCGTTATGGTGGCTACACCTTC. As protein: CASSLDRYGGYTF.

The sample holds a few counts of this clonotype. The chain has TRBV2 and TRBJ2-1, with D possibly TRBD2 on 5 matching bases. Deletions cut 8 bases from V and 4 bases from J, with 18 bases between. The germline CDR1 and CDR2 sequences are SNHLY and FYNNEI. CDR3 length: 15 amino acids. CDR3 amino acids: CASLDSTSGYNEQFF. As DNA, the CDR3 is TGTGCCAGCCTTGATAGTACCTCGGGGTACAATGAGCAGTTCTTC.

This clonotype was recorded at least ten times. The genes are TRBV18 and TRBJ1-1; D is ambiguous. This CDR3 contains 14 residues. The V gene lost 1 base and the J gene lost 1 base, with 7 bases spanning the gap. Looked up from germline, CDR1 is KGHSH and CDR2 is LQKENI. The CDR3 sequence: CASSPRAENTEAFF. The CDR3 DNA sequence: TGTGCCAGCTCACCACGGGCAGAGAACACTGAAGCTTTCTTT.

This chain joins TRBV12-3 or TRBV12-4 and TRBJ2-1; tentatively, D is TRBD1 (6 bases). The V gene lost 1 base and the J gene lost 7 bases, with 14 bases spanning the gap. The CDR3 has 15 residues. The CDR3 here is CASSLDRVSSNEQFF. The DNA for the CDR3 is TGTGCCAGCAGTTTAGACAGGGTGTCTTCAAATGAGCAGTTCTTC.

The genes are TRBV28 and TRBJ1-1; D remains ambiguous. The V end was cut by 4 bases, the J end by 1 base, with 7 bases between. Germline CDR1 is MDHEN and CDR2 is SYDVKM. The CDR3 is 13 residues long. The DNA for the CDR3 is TGTGCCAGCAGTTCGGCGGAGAACACTGAAGCTTTCTTT. It codes for CASSSAENTEAFF. Drawing the rest from reference TRBV28 and TRBJ1-1, the complete variable domain is DVKVTQSSRYLVKRTGEKVFLECVQDMDHENMFWYRQDPGLGLRLIYFSYDVKMKEKGDIPEGYSVSREKKERFSLILESASTNQTSMYLCASSSAENTEAFFGQGTRLTVV.

This clonotype was recorded many times. As DNA, the CDR3 is TGTGCCAGCATCCTTCTCCCGGACACCGGCTACGAGCAGTACTTC. Translating it yields CASILLPDTGYEQYF. V usage is TRBV7-8 and J usage is TRBJ2-7; D may be TRBD1 (5 bases). CDR3 length equals 15 residues. Per the germline V gene, CDR1 is SGHVS and CDR2 is FQNEAQ. Trimming shortened V by 7 bases and J by 3 bases, and 19 bases separated the two germline ends.

The rearrangement uses TRBV25-1 and TRBJ2-7, with 7 bases lining up with TRBD1. The V gene end was trimmed by 4 bases and the J gene end by 5 bases; junction bases not matched to a gene: 11. CDR1 and CDR2 from the germline V gene are MGHDK and SYGVNS. The CDR3 is made up of 15 amino acids. The CDR3 nucleotides read TGTGCCAGCAGTGCACAAGACAGGGACAGCCACGAGCAGTACTTC. It encodes CASSAQDRDSHEQYF.